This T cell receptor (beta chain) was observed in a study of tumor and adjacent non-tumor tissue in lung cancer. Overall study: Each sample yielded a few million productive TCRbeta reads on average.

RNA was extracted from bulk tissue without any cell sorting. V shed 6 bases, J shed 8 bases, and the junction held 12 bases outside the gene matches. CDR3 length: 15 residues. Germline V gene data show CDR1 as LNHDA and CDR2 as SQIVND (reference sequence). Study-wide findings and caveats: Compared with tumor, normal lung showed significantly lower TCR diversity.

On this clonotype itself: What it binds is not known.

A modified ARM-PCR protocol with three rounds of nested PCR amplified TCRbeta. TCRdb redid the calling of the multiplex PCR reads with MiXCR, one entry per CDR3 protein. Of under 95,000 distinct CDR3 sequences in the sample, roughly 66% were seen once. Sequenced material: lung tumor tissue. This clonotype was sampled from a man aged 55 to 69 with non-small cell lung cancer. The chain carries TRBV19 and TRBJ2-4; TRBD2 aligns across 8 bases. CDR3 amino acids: CASSPGGGRRDIQYF. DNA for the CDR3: TGTGCCAGTAGCCCGGGTGGCGGGAGGAGAGACATTCAGTACTTC.